This is a list of T cell receptor beta chains from one sample in a study of identical twins. Using its own MiXCR run on the 5' RACE reads, TCRdb lists one record per CDR3 protein. This sample has about 530,000 distinct CDR3 sequences, with around 20% found just once. These data also formed part of another study, on yellow fever vaccine responses in identical twins.

Sequences were obtained from CD4+ T cells sorted from blood. These receptors were collected from a woman aged 18-30 years in good health. CDR3s include the opening cysteine and the closing phenylalanine or tryptophan. D genes are given only for firm matches. Clone size is stated in some rows and not others, as once, few, many or a class when expanded.

>NA|NA|TRBV20-1|TRBJ1-1
CSARGMNTEAFF
TGCAGTGCTAGAGGTATGAACACTGAAGCTTTCTTT
>TRBD1|NA|TRBV11-3|TRBJ1-2
CASSPQGAWSYGYTF
TGTGCCAGCAGCCCACAGGGGGCTTGGAGCTATGGCTACACCTTC
>TRBD2|few|TRBV10-3|TRBJ2-3
CAIGAGGDTQYF
TGTGCCATCGGTGCGGGGGGAGATACGCAGTATTTT
>TRBD2|few|TRBV5-1|TRBJ2-3
CASSLPGLAGSTDTQYF
TGCGCCAGCAGCTTGCCGGGACTAGCGGGTAGCACAGATACGCAGTATTTT
>TRBD2|NA|TRBV10-3|TRBJ2-5
CAISAGGSEETQYF
TGTGCCATCAGTGCGGGGGGTTCGGAGGAGACCCAGTACTTC
>TRBD2|many|TRBV5-5|TRBJ2-1
CASTSGGGHNEHFF
TGTGCCAGCACGAGCGGGGGGGGTCATAATGAGCATTTCTTC
>NA|few|TRBV5-5|TRBJ2-4
CASSLYYLKVDIQYF
TGTGCCAGCAGCTTGTACTATTTAAAGGTGGACATTCAGTACTTC
>TRBD2|NA|TRBV5-6|TRBJ2-1
CASSSGLAGQQFF
TGTGCCAGCAGCTCCGGACTAGCGGGACAGCAGTTCTTC
>NA|NA|TRBV27|TRBJ2-2
CASSSGRKPGELFF
TGTGCCAGCAGTTCTGGACGGAAGCCCGGGGAGCTGTTTTTT
>NA|few|TRBV12-3/TRBV12-4|TRBJ2-5
CASSPGEQETQYF
TGTGCCAGCAGTCCAGGGGAACAAGAGACCCAGTACTTC
>TRBD1|few|TRBV6-1|TRBJ2-3
CASRRTGLTDTQYF
TGTGCCAGCCGTCGGACAGGGCTCACAGATACGCAGTATTTT
>TRBD2|NA|TRBV20-1|TRBJ2-1
CSATPVPGLAGGPEGYNEQFF
TGCAGTGCTACGCCTGTTCCGGGACTAGCGGGAGGACCAGAGGGCTACAATGAGCAGTTCTTC
>TRBD2|NA|TRBV18|TRBJ2-1
CASSPGSGSLLSYNEQFF
TGTGCCAGCTCACCAGGCAGCGGGAGCTTACTATCCTACAATGAGCAGTTCTTC
>TRBD1|few|TRBV20-1|TRBJ2-1
CSARSTGNEQFF
TGCAGTGCTAGATCGACAGGGAATGAGCAGTTCTTC
>NA|few|TRBV20-1|TRBJ2-7
CSAIPGLDYEQYF
TGCAGTGCGATCCCGGGACTCGACTACGAGCAGTACTTC
>NA|NA|TRBV28|TRBJ2-3
CASSLLRVAADTQYF
TGTGCCAGCAGTTTACTCCGGGTTGCCGCCGATACGCAGTATTTT
>TRBD1|few|TRBV27|TRBJ2-5
CASSPPNRGIRETQYF
TGTGCCAGCAGTCCCCCCAACAGGGGGATTCGGGAGACCCAGTACTTC
>NA|NA|TRBV11-2|TRBJ2-5
CASSLGRVGESLQETQYF
TGTGCCAGCAGCTTAGGCAGGGTGGGGGAGTCACTCCAAGAGACCCAGTACTTC
>TRBD2|NA|TRBV7-9|TRBJ2-5
CASSFDLLAGGPETQYF
TGTGCCAGCAGCTTCGACCTCCTAGCGGGGGGGCCGGAGACCCAGTACTTC
>NA|NA|TRBV19|TRBJ2-2
CASSMVLPNTGELFF
TGTGCCAGTAGTATGGTTCTCCCAAACACCGGGGAGCTGTTTTTT
>NA|few|TRBV5-1|TRBJ2-4
CASSLDRNIQYF
TGCGCCAGCAGCTTGGACAGAAATATTCAGTACTTC
>NA|NA|TRBV12-3/TRBV12-4|TRBJ1-3
CASKLGLTNSGNTIYF
TGTGCCAGCAAATTAGGTCTCACCAACTCTGGAAACACCATATATTTT
>NA|few|TRBV20-1|TRBJ2-3
CSARPPDLSTDTQYF
TGCAGTGCTAGGCCTCCGGACCTCAGCACAGATACGCAGTATTTT
>NA|NA|TRBV10-3|TRBJ2-7
CAISDSSYEQYF
TGTGCCATCAGTGATAGTTCCTACGAGCAGTACTTC
>NA|NA|TRBV7-8|TRBJ1-5
CASSANRVPNQPQHF
TGTGCCAGCAGCGCCAACAGGGTCCCCAATCAGCCCCAGCATTTT
>TRBD2|NA|TRBV10-3|TRBJ2-3
CAISGTSGVRDTQYF
TGTGCCATCAGTGGAACTAGCGGGGTGCGGGATACGCAGTATTTT
>NA|many|TRBV12-3/TRBV12-4|TRBJ1-6
CASSLGDLGGSPLHF
TGTGCCAGCAGTTTAGGGGACCTTGGAGGTTCACCCCTCCACTTT
>NA|few|TRBV7-9|TRBJ1-1
CASREMNTEAFF
TGTGCCAGCAGAGAGATGAACACTGAAGCTTTCTTT
>NA|many|TRBV7-9|TRBJ1-4
CASSPEGRTNEKLFF
TGTGCCAGCAGCCCCGAAGGCAGGACTAATGAAAAACTGTTTTTT
>NA|once|TRBV5-1|TRBJ2-7
CASSLVFAPAYEQYF
TGCGCCAGCAGCTTGGTTTTTGCCCCAGCCTACGAGCAGTACTTC
>NA|NA|TRBV12-3/TRBV12-4|TRBJ2-2
CASSLVVLNTGELFF
TGTGCCAGCAGTTTGGTAGTCTTAAACACCGGGGAGCTGTTTTTT
>TRBD1|NA|TRBV10-3|TRBJ2-7
CAITSDRGDYEQYF
TGTGCCATCACCTCGGACAGGGGGGATTACGAGCAGTACTTC
>TRBD1|NA|TRBV5-1|TRBJ2-5
CASSSTGTDQETQYF
TGCGCCAGCAGCTCGACAGGGACGGACCAAGAGACCCAGTACTTC
>NA|few|TRBV10-3|TRBJ2-1
CAISEPLSEQFF
TGTGCCATCAGTGAGCCTTTAAGTGAGCAGTTCTTC